The entry below describes one T cell receptor (beta chain). Sequencing used immunoSEQ multiplex PCR; TCRdb keeps in-frame clones, though not all of them. The data contain about 130,000 clones, around 94% of them seen just once; the ten biggest clones take up around 0.52%. The data are from a study of control samples from healthy donors and cancer patients. The V gene lost 0 bases and the J gene lost 7 bases, with 8 bases spanning the gap. The CDR3 length is 12 residues. Germline values: CDR1 SGHRS, CDR2 YFSETQ. What was sequenced was PBMCs. The receptor was derived from a man older than 75 with head and neck cancer. This rearrangement joins TRBV5-1 to TRBJ2-7; no definite D call. The CDR3, as DNA: TGCGCCAGCAGCTTGGACGGACGGGAGCAGTACTTC. Residues: CASSLDGREQYF.